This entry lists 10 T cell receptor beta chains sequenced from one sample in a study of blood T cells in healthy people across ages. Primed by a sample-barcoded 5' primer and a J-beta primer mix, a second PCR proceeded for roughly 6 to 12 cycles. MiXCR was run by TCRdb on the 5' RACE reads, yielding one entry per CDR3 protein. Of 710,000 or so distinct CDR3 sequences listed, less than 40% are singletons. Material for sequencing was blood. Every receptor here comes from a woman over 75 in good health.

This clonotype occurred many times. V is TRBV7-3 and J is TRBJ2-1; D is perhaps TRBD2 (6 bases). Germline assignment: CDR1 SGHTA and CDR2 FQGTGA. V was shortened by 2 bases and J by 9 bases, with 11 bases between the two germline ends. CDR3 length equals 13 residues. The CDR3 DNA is TGTGCCAGCAGCTTATCGGGGGTTGGTGAGCAGTTCTTC. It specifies CASSLSGVGEQFF.

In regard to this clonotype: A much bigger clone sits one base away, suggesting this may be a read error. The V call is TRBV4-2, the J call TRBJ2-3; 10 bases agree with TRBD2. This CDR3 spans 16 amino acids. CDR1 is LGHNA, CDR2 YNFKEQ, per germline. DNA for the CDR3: TGTGCCTGCAGCCCCTCGAGCGGGGGGGTCACAGATACGCAGTATTTT. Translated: CACSPSSGGVTDTQYF.

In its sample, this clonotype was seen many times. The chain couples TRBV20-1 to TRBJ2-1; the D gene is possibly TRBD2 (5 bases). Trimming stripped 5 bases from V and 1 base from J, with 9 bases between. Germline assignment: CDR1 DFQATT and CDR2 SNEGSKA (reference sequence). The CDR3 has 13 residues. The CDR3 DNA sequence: TGCAGTGCTCGGGGTCCGTCCTACAATGAGCAGTTCTTC. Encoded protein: CSARGPSYNEQFF.

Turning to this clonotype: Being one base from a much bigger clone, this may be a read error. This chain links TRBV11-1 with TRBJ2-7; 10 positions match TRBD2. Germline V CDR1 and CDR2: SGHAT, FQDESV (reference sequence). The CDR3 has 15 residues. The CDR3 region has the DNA TGTGCCAGCAGCATAGCGGGGGGTCTCACCTACGAGCAGTACTTC. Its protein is CASSIAGGLTYEQYF.

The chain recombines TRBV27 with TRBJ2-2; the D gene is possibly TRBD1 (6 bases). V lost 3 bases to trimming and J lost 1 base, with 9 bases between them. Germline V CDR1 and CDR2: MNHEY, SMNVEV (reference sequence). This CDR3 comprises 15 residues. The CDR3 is CASSFGGQNTGELFF. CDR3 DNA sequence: TGTGCCAGCAGTTTTGGGGGACAGAACACCGGGGAGCTGTTTTTT.

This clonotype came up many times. The DNA for the CDR3 is TGTGCCTGGAGTGTACCTCCAGGGGAGACCCAGTACTTC. Protein product: CAWSVPPGETQYF. V is TRBV30 and J is TRBJ2-5; a possible D gene is TRBD1 (5 bases). Germline CDR1 and CDR2: GTSNPN and SVGIG (reference sequence). CDR3 size: 13 residues. Trimming shortened V by 0 bases and J by 5 bases, and 10 bases separated the two germline ends.

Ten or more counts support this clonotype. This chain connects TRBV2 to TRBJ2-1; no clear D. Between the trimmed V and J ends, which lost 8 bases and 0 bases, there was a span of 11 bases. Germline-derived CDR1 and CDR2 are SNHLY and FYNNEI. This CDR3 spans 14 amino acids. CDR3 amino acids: CASLSSNSYNEQFF. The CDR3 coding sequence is TGTGCCAGCCTCAGTTCTAACTCCTACAATGAGCAGTTCTTC. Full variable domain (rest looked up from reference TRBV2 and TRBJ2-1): EPEVTQTPSHQVTQMGQEVILRCVPISNHLYFYWYRQILGQKVEFLVSFYNNEISEKSEIFDDQFSVERPDGSNFTLKIRSTKLEDSAMYFCASLSSNSYNEQFFGPGTRLTVL.

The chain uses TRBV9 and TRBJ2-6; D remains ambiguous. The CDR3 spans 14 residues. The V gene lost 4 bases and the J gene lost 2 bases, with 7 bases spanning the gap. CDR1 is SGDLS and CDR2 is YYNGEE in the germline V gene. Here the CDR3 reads CASSSATGANVLTF. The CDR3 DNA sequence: TGTGCCAGCAGCTCTGCAACTGGGGCCAACGTCCTGACTTTC.

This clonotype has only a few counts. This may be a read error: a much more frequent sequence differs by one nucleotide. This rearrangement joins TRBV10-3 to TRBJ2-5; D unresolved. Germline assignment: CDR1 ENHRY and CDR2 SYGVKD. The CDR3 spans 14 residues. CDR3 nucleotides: TGTGCCGTCAGTGCCCTCGGATTCCAAGAGACCCAGTACTTC. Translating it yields CAVSALGFQETQYF.

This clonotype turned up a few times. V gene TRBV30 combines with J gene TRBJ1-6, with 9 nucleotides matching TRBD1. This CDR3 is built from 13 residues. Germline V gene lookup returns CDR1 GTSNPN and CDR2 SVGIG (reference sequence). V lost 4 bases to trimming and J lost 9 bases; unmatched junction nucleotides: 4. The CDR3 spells CAWIRGQGSPLHF. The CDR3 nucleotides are TGTGCCTGGATTAGGGGACAGGGTTCACCCCTCCACTTT.